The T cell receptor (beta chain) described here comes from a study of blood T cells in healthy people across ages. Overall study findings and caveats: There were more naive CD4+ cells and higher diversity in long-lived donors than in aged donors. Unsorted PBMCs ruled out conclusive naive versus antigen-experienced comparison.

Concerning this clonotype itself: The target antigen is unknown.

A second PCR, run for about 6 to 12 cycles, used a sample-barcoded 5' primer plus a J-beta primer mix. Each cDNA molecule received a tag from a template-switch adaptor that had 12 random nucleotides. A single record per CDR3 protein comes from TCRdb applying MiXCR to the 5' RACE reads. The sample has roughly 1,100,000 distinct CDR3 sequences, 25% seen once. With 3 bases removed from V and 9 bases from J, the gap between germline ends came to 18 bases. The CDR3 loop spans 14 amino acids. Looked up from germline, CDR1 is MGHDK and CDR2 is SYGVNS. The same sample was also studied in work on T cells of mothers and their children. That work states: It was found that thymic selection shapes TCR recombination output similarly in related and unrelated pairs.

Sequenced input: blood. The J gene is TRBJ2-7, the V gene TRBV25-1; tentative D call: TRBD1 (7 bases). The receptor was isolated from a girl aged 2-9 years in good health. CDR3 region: CASSDAGQISAQYF. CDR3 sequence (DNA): TGTGCCAGCAGTGATGCGGGACAGATTTCGGCGCAGTACTTC.